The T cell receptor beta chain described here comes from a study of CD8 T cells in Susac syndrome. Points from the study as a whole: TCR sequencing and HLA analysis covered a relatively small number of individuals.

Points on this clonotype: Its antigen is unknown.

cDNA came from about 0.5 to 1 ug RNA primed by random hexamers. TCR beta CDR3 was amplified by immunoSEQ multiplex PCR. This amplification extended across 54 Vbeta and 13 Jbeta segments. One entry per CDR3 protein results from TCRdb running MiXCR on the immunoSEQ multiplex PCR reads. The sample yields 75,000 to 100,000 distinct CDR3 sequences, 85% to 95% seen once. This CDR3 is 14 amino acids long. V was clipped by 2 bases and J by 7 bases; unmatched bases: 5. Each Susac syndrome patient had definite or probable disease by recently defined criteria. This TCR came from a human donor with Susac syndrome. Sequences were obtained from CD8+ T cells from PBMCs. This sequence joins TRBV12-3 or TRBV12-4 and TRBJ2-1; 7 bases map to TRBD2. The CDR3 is CASSLFLAENEQFF. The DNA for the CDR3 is TGTGCCAGCAGTTTATTCCTAGCGGAGAATGAGCAGTTCTTC.